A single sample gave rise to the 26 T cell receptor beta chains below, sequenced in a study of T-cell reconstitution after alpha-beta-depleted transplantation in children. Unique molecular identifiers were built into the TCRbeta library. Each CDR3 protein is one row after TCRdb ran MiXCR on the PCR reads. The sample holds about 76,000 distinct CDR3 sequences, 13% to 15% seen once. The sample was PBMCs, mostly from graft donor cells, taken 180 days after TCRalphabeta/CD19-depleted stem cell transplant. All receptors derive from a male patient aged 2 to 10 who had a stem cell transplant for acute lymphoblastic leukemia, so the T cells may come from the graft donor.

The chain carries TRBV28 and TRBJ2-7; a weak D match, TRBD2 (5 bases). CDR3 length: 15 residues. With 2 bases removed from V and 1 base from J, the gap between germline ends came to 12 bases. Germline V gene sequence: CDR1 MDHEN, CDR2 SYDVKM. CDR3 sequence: CASSLPSRRSYEQYF. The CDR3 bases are TGTGCCAGCAGTTTACCCTCTCGGAGGTCCTACGAGCAGTACTTC.

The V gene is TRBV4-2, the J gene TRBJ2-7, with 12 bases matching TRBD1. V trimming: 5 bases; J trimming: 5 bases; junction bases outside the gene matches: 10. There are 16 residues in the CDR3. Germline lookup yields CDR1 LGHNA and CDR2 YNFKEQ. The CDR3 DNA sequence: TGTGCCAGCAGCTATCCCCGGGACAGGGGGCGGCACGAGCAGTACTTC. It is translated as CASSYPRDRGRHEQYF.

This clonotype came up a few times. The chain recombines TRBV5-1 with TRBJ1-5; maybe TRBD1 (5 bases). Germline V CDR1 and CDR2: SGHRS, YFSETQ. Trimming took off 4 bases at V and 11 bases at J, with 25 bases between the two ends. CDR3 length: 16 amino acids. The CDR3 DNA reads TGCGCCAGCAGCCCGGGCCCGGGGGTATCATTATTGGCCCAGCATTTT. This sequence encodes CASSPGPGVSLLAQHF. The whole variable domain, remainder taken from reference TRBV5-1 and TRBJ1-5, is KAGVTQTPRYLIKTRGQQVTLSCSPISGHRSVSWYQQTPGQGLQFLFEYFSETQRNKGNFPGRFSGRQFSNSRSEMNVSTLELGDSALYLCASSPGPGVSLLAQHFGDGTRLSIL.

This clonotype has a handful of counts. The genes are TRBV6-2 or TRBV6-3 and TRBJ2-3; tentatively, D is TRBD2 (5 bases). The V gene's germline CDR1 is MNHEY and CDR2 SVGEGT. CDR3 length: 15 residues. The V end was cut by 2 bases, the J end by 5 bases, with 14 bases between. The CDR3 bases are TGTGCCAGCAGTTACCCCTTGGAGCGGCGAGATACGCAGTATTTT. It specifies CASSYPLERRDTQYF.

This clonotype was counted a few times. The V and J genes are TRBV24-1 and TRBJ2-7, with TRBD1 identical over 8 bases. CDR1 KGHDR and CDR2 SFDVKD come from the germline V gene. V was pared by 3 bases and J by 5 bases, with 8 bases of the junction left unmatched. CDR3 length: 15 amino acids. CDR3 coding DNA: TGTGCCACCAGTGATACCCGGGACAGGAGCAACGAGCAGTACTTC. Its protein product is CATSDTRDRSNEQYF.

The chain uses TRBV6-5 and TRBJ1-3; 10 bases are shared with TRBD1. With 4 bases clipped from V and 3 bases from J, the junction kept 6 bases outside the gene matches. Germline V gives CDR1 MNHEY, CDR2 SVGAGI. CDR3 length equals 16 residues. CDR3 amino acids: CASSSWTGGYGNTIYF. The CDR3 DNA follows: TGTGCCAGCAGTTCCTGGACAGGGGGTTATGGAAACACCATATATTTT.

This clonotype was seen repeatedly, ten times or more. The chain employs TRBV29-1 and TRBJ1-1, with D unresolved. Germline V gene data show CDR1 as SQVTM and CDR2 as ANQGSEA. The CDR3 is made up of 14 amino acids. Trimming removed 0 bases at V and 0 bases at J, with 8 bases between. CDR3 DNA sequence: TGCAGCGTTGAAGATCGCCAGCTGAACACTGAAGCTTTCTTT. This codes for CSVEDRQLNTEAFF.

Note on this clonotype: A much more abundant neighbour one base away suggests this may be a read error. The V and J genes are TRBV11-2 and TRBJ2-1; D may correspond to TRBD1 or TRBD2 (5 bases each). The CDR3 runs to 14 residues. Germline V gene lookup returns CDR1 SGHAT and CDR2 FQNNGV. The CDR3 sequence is CASSSRDPNNEQSF. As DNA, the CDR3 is TGTGCCAGCAGCTCCCGGGACCCCAACAATGAGCAGTCCTTC.

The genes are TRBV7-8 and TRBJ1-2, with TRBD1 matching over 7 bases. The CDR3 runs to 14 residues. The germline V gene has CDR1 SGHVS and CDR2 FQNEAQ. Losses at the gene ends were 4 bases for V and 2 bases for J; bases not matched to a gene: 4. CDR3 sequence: CASSSATGNYGYTF. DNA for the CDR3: TGTGCCAGCAGCTCCGCGACAGGGAACTATGGCTACACCTTC.

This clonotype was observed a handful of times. CDR3 sequence: CASSQPYSSENSKNIQYF. In DNA form, the CDR3 reads TGTGCCAGCAGCCAACCGTATAGTAGCGAGAATTCCAAAAACATTCAGTACTTC. V and J are TRBV11-2 and TRBJ2-4, with D perhaps TRBD2 (5 bases). The CDR3 loop spans 18 amino acids. The germline V and J ends were trimmed by 5 bases and 2 bases, with 22 bases remaining between them. Germline lookup yields CDR1 SGHAT and CDR2 FQNNGV.

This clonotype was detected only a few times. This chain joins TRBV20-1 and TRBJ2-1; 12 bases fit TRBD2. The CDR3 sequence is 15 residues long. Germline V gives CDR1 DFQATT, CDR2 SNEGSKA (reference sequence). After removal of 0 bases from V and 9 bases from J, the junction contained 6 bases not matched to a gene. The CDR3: CSARDPSGRATEQFF. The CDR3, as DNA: TGCAGTGCTAGAGACCCTAGCGGGAGGGCCACTGAGCAGTTCTTC.

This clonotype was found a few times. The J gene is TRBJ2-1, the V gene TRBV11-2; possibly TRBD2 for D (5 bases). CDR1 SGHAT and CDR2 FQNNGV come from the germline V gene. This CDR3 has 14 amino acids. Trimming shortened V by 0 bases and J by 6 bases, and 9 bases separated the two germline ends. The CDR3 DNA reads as TGTGCCAGCAGCTTAGATACTCGGGGCAATGAGCAGTTCTTC. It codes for CASSLDTRGNEQFF.

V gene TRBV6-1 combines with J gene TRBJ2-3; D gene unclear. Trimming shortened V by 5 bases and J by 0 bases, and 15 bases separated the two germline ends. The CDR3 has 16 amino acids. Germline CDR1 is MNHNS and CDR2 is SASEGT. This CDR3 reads CASSTRALSSTDTQYF. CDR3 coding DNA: TGTGCCAGCAGTACCCGGGCCCTCAGCAGCACAGATACGCAGTATTTT.

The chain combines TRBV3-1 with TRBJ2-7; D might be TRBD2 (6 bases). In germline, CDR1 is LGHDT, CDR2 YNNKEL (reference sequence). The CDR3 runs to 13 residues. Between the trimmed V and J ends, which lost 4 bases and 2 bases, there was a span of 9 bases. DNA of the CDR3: TGTGCCAGCAGCCGCGGGGTACCCTACGAGCAGTACTTC. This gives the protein CASSRGVPYEQYF.

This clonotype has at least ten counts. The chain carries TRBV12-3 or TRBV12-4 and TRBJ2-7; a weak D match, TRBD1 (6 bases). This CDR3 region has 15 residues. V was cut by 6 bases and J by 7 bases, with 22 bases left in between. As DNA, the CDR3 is TGTGCCAGCAGCCGTAACAGGGAGCCCCAGGGTGAGCAGTACTTC. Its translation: CASSRNREPQGEQYF.

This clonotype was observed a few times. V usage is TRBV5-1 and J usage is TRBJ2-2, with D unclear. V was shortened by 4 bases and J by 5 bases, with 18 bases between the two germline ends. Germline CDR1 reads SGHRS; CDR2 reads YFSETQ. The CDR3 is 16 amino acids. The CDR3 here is CASSLLTGLRTGELFF. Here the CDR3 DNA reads TGCGCCAGCAGCCTCTTGACGGGCCTTAGAACCGGGGAGCTGTTTTTT.

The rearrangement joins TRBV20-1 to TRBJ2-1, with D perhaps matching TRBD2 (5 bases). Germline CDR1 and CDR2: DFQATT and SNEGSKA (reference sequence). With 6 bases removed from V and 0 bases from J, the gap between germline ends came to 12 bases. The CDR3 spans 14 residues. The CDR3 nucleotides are TGCAGTGCGGATCTAGCAAGCTCCTACAATGAGCAGTTCTTC. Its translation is CSADLASSYNEQFF.

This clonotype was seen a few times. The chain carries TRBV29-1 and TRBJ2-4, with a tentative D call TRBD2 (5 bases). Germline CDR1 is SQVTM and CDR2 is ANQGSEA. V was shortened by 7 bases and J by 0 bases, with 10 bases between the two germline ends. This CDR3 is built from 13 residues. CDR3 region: CSALALAKNIQYF. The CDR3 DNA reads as TGCAGCGCCCTAGCCTTAGCCAAAAACATTCAGTACTTC.

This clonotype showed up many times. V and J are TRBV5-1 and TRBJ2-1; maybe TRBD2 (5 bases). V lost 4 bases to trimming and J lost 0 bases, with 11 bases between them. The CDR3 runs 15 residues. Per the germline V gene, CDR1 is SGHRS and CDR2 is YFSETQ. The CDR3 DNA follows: TGCGCCAGCAGCCTCGGGGAGAGCTCCTACAATGAGCAGTTCTTC. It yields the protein CASSLGESSYNEQFF.

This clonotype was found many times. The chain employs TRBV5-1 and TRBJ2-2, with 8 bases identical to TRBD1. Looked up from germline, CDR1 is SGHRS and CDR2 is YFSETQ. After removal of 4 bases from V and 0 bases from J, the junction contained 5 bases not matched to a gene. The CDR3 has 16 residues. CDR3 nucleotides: TGCGCCAGCAGCCTGGCAGGGGGCGCGAACACCGGGGAGCTGTTTTTT. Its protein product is CASSLAGGANTGELFF.

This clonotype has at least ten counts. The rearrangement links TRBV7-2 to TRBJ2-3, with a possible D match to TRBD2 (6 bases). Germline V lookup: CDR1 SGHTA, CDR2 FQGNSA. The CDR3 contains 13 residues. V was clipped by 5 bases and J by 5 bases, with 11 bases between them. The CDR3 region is CASSPQGGDTQYF. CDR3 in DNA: TGTGCCAGCAGCCCCCAGGGAGGAGATACGCAGTATTTT.

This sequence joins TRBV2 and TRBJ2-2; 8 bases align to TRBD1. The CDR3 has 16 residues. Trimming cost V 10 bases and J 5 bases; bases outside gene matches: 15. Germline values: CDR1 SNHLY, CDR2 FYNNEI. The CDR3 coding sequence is TGTGCCACAGACTTTCTTGGACAGGGACGGACCGGGGAGCTGTTTTTT. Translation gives CATDFLGQGRTGELFF.

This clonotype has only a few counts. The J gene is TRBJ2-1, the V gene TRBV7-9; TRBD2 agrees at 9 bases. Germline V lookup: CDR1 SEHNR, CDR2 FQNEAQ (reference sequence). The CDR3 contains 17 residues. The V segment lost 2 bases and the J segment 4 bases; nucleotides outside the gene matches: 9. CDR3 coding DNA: TGTGCCAGCAGCTTAAGAGCGGGAGGTGGGAGATACAATGAGCAGTTCTTC. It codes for CASSLRAGGGRYNEQFF.

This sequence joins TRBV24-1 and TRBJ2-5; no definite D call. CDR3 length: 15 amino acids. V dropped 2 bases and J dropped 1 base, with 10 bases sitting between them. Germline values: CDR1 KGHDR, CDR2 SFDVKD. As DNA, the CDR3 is TGTGCCACCAGTGATTCGGGCGGTACCCAAGAGACCCAGTACTTC. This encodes CATSDSGGTQETQYF.

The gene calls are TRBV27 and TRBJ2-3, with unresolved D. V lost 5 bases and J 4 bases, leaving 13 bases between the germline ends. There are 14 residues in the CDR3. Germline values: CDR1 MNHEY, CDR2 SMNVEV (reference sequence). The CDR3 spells CASSPLPWADTQYF. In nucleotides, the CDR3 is TGTGCCAGCAGTCCCCTCCCCTGGGCAGATACGCAGTATTTT.

This CDR3 is CASSPLSGAGYGYTF. The CDR3 DNA reads as TGCGCCAGCAGCCCCCTATCGGGGGCTGGTTATGGCTACACCTTC. V is TRBV4-1 and J is TRBJ1-2; D is perhaps TRBD1 (6 bases). The CDR3 extends over 15 amino acids. The V end was cut by 4 bases, the J end by 5 bases, with 17 bases between. Germline V gives CDR1 MGHRA, CDR2 YSYEKL.